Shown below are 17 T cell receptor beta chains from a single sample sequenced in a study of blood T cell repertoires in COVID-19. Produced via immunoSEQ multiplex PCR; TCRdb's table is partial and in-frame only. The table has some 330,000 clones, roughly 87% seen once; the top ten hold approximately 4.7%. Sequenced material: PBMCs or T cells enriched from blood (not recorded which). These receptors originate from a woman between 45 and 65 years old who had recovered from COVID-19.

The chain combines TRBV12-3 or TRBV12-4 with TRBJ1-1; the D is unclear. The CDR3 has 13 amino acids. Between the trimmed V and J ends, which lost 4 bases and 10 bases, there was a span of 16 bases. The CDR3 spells CASSSGPARGAFF. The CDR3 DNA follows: TGTGCCAGCAGTTCGGGTCCGGCCCGCGGAGCTTTCTTT.

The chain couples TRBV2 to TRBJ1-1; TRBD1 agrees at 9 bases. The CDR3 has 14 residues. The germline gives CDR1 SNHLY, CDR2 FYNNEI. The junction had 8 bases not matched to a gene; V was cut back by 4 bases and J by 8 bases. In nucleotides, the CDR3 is TGTGCCAGCAGTGTTCAGGACAGGGGATCCGAAGCTTTCTTT. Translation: CASSVQDRGSEAFF. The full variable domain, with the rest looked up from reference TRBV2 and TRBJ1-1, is EPEVTQTPSHQVTQMGQEVILRCVPISNHLYFYWYRQILGQKVEFLVSFYNNEISEKSEIFDDQFSVERPDGSNFTLKIRSTKLEDSAMYFCASSVQDRGSEAFFGQGTRLTVV.

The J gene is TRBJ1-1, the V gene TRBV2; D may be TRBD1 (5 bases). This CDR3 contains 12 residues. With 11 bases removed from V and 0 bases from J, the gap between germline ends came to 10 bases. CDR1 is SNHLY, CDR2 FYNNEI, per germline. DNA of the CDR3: TGTGCCGGCGGGACCTTGAACACTGAAGCTTTCTTT. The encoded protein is CAGGTLNTEAFF. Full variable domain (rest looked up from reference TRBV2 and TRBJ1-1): EPEVTQTPSHQVTQMGQEVILRCVPISNHLYFYWYRQILGQKVEFLVSFYNNEISEKSEIFDDQFSVERPDGSNFTLKIRSTKLEDSAMYFCAGGTLNTEAFFGQGTRLTVV.

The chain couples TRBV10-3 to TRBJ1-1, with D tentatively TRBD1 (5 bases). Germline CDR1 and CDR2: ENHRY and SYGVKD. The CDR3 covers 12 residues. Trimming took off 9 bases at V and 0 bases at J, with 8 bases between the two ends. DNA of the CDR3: TGTGCCATACAGGAGCTGAACACTGAAGCTTTCTTT. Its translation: CAIQELNTEAFF.

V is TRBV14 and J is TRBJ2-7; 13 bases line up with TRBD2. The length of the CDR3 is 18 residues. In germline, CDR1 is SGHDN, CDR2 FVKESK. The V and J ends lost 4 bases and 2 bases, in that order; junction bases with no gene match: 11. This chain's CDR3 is CASSRRTSGGSKTYEQYF. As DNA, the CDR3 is TGTGCCAGCAGCCGACGGACTAGCGGGGGATCAAAGACCTACGAGCAGTACTTC.

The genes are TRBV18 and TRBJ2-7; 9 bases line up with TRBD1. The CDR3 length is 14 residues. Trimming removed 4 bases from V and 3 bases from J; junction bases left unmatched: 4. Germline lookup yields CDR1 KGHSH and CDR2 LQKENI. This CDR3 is CASSRGQGGYEQYF. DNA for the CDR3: TGTGCCAGCTCACGGGGACAGGGTGGCTACGAGCAGTACTTC. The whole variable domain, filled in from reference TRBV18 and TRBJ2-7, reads NAGVMQNPRHLVRRRGQEARLRCSPMKGHSHVYWYRQLPEEGLKFMVYLQKENIIDESGMPKERFSAEFPKEGPSILRIQQVVRGDSAAYFCASSRGQGGYEQYFGPGTRLTVT.

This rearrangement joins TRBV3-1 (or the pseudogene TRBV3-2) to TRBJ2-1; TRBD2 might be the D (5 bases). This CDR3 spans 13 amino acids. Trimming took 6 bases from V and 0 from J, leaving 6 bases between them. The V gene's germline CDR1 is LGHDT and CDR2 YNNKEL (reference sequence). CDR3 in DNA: TGTGCCAGCAGGGGGAGCTCCTACAATGAGCAGTTCTTC. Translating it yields CASRGSSYNEQFF.

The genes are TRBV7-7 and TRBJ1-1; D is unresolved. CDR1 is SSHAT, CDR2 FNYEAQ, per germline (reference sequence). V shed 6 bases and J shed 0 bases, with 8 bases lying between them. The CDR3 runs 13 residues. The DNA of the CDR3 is TGTGCCAGCAGTGCCCAGGTGAACACTGAAGCTTTCTTT. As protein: CASSAQVNTEAFF.

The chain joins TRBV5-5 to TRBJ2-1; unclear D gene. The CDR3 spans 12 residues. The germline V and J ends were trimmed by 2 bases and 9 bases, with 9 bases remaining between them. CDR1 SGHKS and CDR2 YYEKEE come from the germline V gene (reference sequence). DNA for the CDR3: TGTGCCAGCAGCTTCCCCTTCGGTGAGCAGTTCTTC. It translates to CASSFPFGEQFF.

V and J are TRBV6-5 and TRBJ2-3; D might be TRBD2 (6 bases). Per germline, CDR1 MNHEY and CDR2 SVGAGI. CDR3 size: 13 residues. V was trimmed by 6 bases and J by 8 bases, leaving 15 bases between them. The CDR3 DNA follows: TGTGCCAGCAGATCCCAGCTCGGGGGTACGCAGTATTTT. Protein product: CASRSQLGGTQYF.

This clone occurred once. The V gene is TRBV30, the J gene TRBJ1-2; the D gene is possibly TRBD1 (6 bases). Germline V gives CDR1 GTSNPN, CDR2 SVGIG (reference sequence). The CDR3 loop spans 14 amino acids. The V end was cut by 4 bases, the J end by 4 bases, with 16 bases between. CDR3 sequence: CAWIPRGRIYGYTF. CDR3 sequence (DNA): TGTGCCTGGATTCCCAGGGGTAGGATCTATGGCTACACCTTC.

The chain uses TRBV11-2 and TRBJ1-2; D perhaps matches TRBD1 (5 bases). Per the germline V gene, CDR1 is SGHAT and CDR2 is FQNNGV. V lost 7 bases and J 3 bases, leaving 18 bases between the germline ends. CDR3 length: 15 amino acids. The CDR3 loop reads CASNPSGGKHYGYTF. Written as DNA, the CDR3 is TGTGCCAGCAACCCATCGGGGGGTAAGCACTATGGCTACACCTTC.

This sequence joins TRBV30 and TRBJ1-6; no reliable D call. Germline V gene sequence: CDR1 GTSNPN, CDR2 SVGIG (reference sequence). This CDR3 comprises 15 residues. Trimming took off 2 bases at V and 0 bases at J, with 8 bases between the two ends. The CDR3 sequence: CAWSPQSSYNSPLHF. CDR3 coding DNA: TGTGCCTGGAGTCCACAGAGCTCCTATAATTCACCCCTCCACTTT.

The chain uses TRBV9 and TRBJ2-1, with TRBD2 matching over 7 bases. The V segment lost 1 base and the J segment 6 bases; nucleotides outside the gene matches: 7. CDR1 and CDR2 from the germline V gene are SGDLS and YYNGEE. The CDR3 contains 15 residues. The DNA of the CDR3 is TGTGCCAGCAGCGTACTTCCCGGGACTACCAATGAGCAGTTCTTC. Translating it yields CASSVLPGTTNEQFF.

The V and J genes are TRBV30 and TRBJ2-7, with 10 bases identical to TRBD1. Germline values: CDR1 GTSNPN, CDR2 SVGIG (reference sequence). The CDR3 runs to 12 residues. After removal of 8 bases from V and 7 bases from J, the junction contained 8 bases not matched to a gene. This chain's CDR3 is CASGTGALEQYF. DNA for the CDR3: TGTGCCAGCGGGACAGGGGCTTTGGAGCAGTACTTC. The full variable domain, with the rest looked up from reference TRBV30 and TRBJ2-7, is SQTIHQWPATLVQPVGSPLSLECTVEGTSNPNLYWYRQAAGRGLQLLFYSVGIGQISSEVPQNLSASRPQDRQFILSSKKLLLSDSGFYLCASGTGALEQYFGPGTRLTVT.

The CDR3 coding sequence is TGTGCCATCAAGCCCGGACTAGCGGGGGGCCACACCGGGGAGCTGTTTTTT. Protein sequence: CAIKPGLAGGHTGELFF. This chain connects TRBV10-3 to TRBJ2-2; TRBD2 agrees at 14 bases. Unmatched junction bases numbered 7, after V lost 7 bases and J lost 3 bases. CDR3 length equals 17 residues. The germline CDR1 and CDR2 sequences are ENHRY and SYGVKD.

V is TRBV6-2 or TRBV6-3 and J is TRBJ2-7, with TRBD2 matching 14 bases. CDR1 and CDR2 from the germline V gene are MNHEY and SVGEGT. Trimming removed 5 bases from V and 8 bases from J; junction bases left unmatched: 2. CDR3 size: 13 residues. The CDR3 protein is CASSGTSGSQQYF. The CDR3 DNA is TGTGCCAGCAGTGGGACTAGCGGGAGCCAGCAGTACTTC.